Below are 10 T cell receptor beta chains sequenced from a single sample in a study of blood T cell repertoires in COVID-19. The protocol was immunoSEQ multiplex PCR, while the TCRdb copy is restricted to in-frame clones and leaves out a portion. The sample lists 40,000 to 55,000 clones, roughly 87% seen once, with 28% in the top ten. Source material: peripheral blood. All receptors come from an elderly woman with acute or convalescent COVID-19.

The rearrangement links TRBV5-4 to TRBJ1-4; 7 bases fit TRBD1. Germline trimming cut 3 bases from V and 6 bases from J; bases unmatched to any gene: 2. This CDR3 region has 13 residues. Germline V gives CDR1 SGHNT, CDR2 YYREEE (reference sequence). The CDR3 nucleotides read TGTGCCAGCAGCTCTGACAGGGATGAAAAACTGTTTTTT. This encodes CASSSDRDEKLFF.

The chain is built from TRBV4-1 and TRBJ2-1, with TRBD2 matching 8 bases. The CDR3 consists of 16 residues. The V segment lost 1 base and the J segment 2 bases; nucleotides outside the gene matches: 4. The V gene's germline CDR1 is MGHRA and CDR2 YSYEKL. The CDR3 spells CASSQAGGWPYNEQFF. CDR3 in DNA: TGCGCCAGCAGCCAAGCGGGAGGGTGGCCCTACAATGAGCAGTTCTTC.

This clone was observed a single time. The rearrangement uses TRBV21-1 and TRBJ1-4; TRBD1 reflects the table's D call only, with no check against the DNA. TRBV21-1 is a pseudogene segment. The CDR3 totals 15 residues. CDR3 amino acids: CASSKTGETNEKLFF. In DNA form, the CDR3 reads TGTGCCAGCAGCAAGACAGGGGAAACTAATGAAAAACTGTTTTTT.

The rearrangement joins TRBV10-3 to TRBJ2-3; D is unresolved. CDR1 and CDR2 from the germline V gene are ENHRY and SYGVKD. The length of the CDR3 is 15 residues. The ends were cut back, 0 bases at V and 0 bases at J, with 7 bases in the middle. The CDR3: CAISESSTSTDTQYF. The CDR3 DNA sequence: TGTGCCATCAGTGAGTCGAGTACTAGCACAGATACGCAGTATTTT.

This clone was detected only once. The CDR3 is CASSFQRGQETQYF. CDR3 DNA sequence: TGTGCCAGCAGTTTCCAGCGGGGGCAAGAGACCCAGTACTTC. The V and J genes are TRBV27 and TRBJ2-5; 8 bases agree with TRBD2. Germline CDR1 reads MNHEY; CDR2 reads SMNVEV (reference sequence). Trimming cost V 3 bases and J 2 bases; bases outside gene matches: 2. The CDR3 totals 14 residues.

The J gene is TRBJ2-2, the V gene TRBV27; 10 bases align to TRBD2. Germline lookup yields CDR1 MNHEY and CDR2 SMNVEV (reference sequence). The CDR3 has 18 amino acids. J lost 2 bases, V lost 3 bases, and 9 bases had no gene match. The CDR3 spells CASSLDLAGALNTGELFF. The CDR3 coding sequence is TGTGCCAGCAGTTTGGATCTAGCGGGGGCCCTAAACACCGGGGAGCTGTTTTTT.

The chain carries TRBV5-4 and TRBJ2-5, with unresolved D. Germline CDR1 reads SGHNT; CDR2 reads YYREEE (reference sequence). The CDR3 length is 14 residues. Deletions cut 1 base from V and 3 bases from J, with 10 bases between. CDR3 nucleotides: TGTGCCAGCAGCTTGTGGCGCCAGGAAGAGACCCAGTACTTC. Amino acid sequence: CASSLWRQEETQYF.

The V gene is TRBV5-1, the J gene TRBJ2-3, with 10 nucleotides matching TRBD2. This CDR3 has 14 residues. J gave up 3 bases and V 7 bases, and 5 bases lay outside the gene matches. CDR1 and CDR2 from the germline V gene are SGHRS and YFSETQ. The CDR3 reads CASGPSGGTDTQYF. As DNA, the CDR3 is TGCGCCAGCGGGCCTAGCGGGGGTACAGATACGCAGTATTTT. The whole variable domain, remainder taken from reference TRBV5-1 and TRBJ2-3, is KAGVTQTPRYLIKTRGQQVTLSCSPISGHRSVSWYQQTPGQGLQFLFEYFSETQRNKGNFPGRFSGRQFSNSRSEMNVSTLELGDSALYLCASGPSGGTDTQYFGPGTRLTVL.

The chain couples TRBV6-1 to TRBJ1-3; tentative D call: TRBD1 (5 bases). Germline CDR1 reads MNHNS; CDR2 reads SASEGT. The CDR3 consists of 14 residues. Trimming took 3 bases from V and 4 from J, leaving 10 bases between them. CDR3 nucleotide sequence: TGTGCCAGCAGTGACGGGGGTGCCGGAAACACCATATATTTT. Protein sequence: CASSDGGAGNTIYF.

The chain has TRBV10-1 and TRBJ2-3; TRBD2 matches 9 bases. J gave up 4 bases and V 0 bases, and 5 bases lay outside the gene matches. CDR1 and CDR2 (germline): WNHNN, SYGVQD (reference sequence). The CDR3 sequence is 16 residues long. The CDR3 protein is CASSESRRGGSDTQYF. CDR3 coding DNA: TGCGCCAGCAGTGAGTCAAGGCGGGGGGGTTCAGATACGCAGTATTTT.